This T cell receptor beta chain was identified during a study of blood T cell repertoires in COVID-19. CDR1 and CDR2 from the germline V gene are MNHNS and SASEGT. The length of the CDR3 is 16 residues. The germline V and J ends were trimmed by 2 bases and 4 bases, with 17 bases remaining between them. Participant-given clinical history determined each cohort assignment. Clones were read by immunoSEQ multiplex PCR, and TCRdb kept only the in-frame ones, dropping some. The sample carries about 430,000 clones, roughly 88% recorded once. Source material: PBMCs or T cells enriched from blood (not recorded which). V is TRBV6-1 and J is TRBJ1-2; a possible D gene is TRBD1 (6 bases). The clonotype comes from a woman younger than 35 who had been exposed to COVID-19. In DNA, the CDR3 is TGTGCCAGCAGTGAATGGGCAGGCAGGGGTGGCTATGGCTACACCTTC. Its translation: CASSEWAGRGGYGYTF.